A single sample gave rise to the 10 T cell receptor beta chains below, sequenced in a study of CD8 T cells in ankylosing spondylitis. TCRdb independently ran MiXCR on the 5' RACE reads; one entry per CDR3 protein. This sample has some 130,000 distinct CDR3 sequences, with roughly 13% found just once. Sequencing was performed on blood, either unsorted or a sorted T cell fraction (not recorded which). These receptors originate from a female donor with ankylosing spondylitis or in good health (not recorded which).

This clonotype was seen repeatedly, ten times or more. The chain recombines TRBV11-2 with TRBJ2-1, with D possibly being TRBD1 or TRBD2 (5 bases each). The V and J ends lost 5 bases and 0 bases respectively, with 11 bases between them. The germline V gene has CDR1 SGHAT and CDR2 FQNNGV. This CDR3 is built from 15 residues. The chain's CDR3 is CASSLGRSSYNEQFF. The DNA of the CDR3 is TGTGCCAGCAGCCTGGGACGGAGCTCCTACAATGAGCAGTTCTTC.

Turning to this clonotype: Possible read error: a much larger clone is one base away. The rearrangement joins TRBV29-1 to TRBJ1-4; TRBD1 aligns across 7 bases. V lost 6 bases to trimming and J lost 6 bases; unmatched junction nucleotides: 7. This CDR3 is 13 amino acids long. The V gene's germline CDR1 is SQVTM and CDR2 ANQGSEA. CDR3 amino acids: CSVRDRSHEKLFF. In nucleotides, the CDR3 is TGCAGCGTCCGGGACAGATCTCATGAAAAACTGTTTTTT.

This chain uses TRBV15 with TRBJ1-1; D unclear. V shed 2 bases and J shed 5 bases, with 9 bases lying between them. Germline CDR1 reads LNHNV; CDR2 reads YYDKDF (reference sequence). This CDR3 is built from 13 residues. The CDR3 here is CATSRSRETEAFF. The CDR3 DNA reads TGTGCCACCAGCAGAAGCCGGGAGACTGAAGCTTTCTTT.

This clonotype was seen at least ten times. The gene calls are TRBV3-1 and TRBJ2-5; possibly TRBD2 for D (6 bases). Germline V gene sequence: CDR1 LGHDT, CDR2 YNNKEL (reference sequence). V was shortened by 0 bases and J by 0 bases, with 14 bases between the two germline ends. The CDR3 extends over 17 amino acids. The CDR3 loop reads CASSQDHGGPYQETQYF. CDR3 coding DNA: TGTGCCAGCAGCCAAGATCACGGAGGGCCTTACCAAGAGACCCAGTACTTC.

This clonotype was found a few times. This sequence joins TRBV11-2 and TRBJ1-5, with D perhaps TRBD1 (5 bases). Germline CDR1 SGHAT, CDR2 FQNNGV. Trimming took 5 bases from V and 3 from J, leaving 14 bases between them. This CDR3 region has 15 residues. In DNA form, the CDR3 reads TGTGCCAGCAGCGCGGGGACTGCTTCCAATCAGCCCCAGCATTTT. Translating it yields CASSAGTASNQPQHF. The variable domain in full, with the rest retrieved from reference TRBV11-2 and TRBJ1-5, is EAGVAQSPRYKIIEKRQSVAFWCNPISGHATLYWYQQILGQGPKLLIQFQNNGVVDDSQLPKDRFSAERLKGVDSTLKIQPAKLEDSAVYLCASSAGTASNQPQHFGDGTRLSIL.

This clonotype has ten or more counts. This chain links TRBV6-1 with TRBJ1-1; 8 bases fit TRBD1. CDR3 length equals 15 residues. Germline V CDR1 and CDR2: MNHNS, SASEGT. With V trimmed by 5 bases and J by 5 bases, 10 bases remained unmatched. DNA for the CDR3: TGTGCCAGCAGTAGACCCCCGGGGACAGGAACTGAAGCTTTCTTT. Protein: CASSRPPGTGTEAFF.

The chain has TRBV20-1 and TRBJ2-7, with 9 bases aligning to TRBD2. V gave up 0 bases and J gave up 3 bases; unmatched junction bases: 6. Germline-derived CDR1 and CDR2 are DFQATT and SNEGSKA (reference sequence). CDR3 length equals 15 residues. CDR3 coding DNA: TGCAGTGCTAGAGACAAGGGACTAGCTGTCTACGAGCAGTACTTC. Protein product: CSARDKGLAVYEQYF.

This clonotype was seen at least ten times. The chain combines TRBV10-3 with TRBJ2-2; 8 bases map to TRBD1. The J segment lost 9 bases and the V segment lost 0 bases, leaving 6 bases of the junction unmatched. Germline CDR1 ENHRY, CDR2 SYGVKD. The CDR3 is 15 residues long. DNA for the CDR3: TGTGCCATCAGTGAGTCGATGCAGGGGGCTCGGGAGCTGTTTTTT. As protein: CAISESMQGARELFF.

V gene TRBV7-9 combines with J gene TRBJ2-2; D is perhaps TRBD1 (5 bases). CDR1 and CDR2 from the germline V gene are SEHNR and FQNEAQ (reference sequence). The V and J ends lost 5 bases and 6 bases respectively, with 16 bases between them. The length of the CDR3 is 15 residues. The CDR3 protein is CASSPHHLTAGELFF. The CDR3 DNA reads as TGTGCCAGCAGCCCCCACCACTTGACAGCCGGGGAGCTGTTTTTT.

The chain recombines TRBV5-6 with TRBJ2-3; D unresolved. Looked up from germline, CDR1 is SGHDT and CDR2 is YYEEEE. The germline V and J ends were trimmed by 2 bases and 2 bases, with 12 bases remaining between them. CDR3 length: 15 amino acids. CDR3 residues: CASSFVSRATDTQYF. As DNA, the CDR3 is TGTGCCAGCAGCTTTGTAAGCCGAGCCACAGATACGCAGTATTTT.